These 7 T cell receptor beta chains were sequenced from one sample in a study of T cell responses to AZD1222 COVID-19 vaccine. The method was immunoSEQ multiplex PCR; TCRdb's version includes in-frame clones alone and lacks a portion of them. The sample holds 95,000 to 130,000 clones, 80% to 90% seen once. Sequencing used peripheral blood, obtained on day 0 of MenACWY control vaccination. The receptors come from an adult in good health.

V usage is TRBV7-9 and J usage is TRBJ1-1, with 8 bases identical to TRBD1. The length of the CDR3 is 17 residues. V was pared by 5 bases and J by 0 bases, with 11 bases of the junction left unmatched. Per the germline V gene, CDR1 is SEHNR and CDR2 is FQNEAQ (reference sequence). In DNA form, the CDR3 reads TGTGCCAGCAGCCCCCGGACAGGGCTCCTCTTGAACACTGAAGCTTTCTTT. Protein: CASSPRTGLLLNTEAFF.

The gene calls are TRBV4-3 and TRBJ2-3, with unresolved D. The ends were cut back, 0 bases at V and 2 bases at J, with 9 bases in the middle. CDR1 is LGHNA and CDR2 is YSLEER in the germline V gene. This CDR3 has 15 amino acids. CDR3 in amino acids: CASSQDWANTDTQYF. The CDR3 DNA follows: TGCGCCAGCAGCCAAGACTGGGCCAACACAGATACGCAGTATTTT.

This clone was seen a few times. The rearrangement joins TRBV28 to TRBJ2-3, with 7 bases that match TRBD2. Germline V gene sequence: CDR1 MDHEN, CDR2 SYDVKM. Trimming at V came to 2 bases and at J to 4 bases, leaving 9 bases not matched to a gene. CDR3 length equals 16 residues. The CDR3 sequence: CASSLQGGGTPDTQYF. The CDR3 DNA reads TGTGCCAGCAGTTTACAGGGCGGGGGTACCCCAGATACGCAGTATTTT.

This sequence joins TRBV18 and TRBJ2-5; D uncertain. The CDR3 contains 13 residues. The germline V gene has CDR1 KGHSH and CDR2 LQKENI. V lost 5 bases and J 2 bases, leaving 9 bases between the germline ends. The DNA for the CDR3 is TGTGCCAGCTCAACGTCAGAACAAGAGACCCAGTACTTC. This codes for CASSTSEQETQYF.

The rearrangement links TRBV29-1 to TRBJ2-3; D ambiguous. The CDR3 length is 10 residues. Germline lookup yields CDR1 SQVTM and CDR2 ANQGSEA. Trimming cost V 5 bases and J 3 bases, with 3 bases left between them. The CDR3 here is CSVRTDTQYF. The CDR3 DNA reads TGCAGCGTTAGGACAGATACGCAGTATTTT.

This clone was detected a few times. The chain has TRBV21-1 and TRBJ1-3; the table's D call, TRBD1, was not checked against the DNA. TRBV21-1 is labeled a pseudogene. This CDR3 has 14 amino acids. The CDR3 sequence: CASSKGHSGNTIYF. The DNA of the CDR3 is TGTGCCAGCAGCAAGGGACACTCTGGAAACACCATATATTTT.

The chain combines TRBV4-3 with TRBJ2-3, with 10 bases that match TRBD2. With V trimmed by 2 bases and J by 5 bases, 10 bases remained unmatched. Germline V gene lookup returns CDR1 LGHNA and CDR2 YSLEER. The CDR3 runs 17 residues. This CDR3 is CASSQYSGGANGDTQYF. The CDR3 nucleotides read TGCGCCAGCAGCCAATACAGCGGGGGGGCCAACGGAGATACGCAGTATTTT.